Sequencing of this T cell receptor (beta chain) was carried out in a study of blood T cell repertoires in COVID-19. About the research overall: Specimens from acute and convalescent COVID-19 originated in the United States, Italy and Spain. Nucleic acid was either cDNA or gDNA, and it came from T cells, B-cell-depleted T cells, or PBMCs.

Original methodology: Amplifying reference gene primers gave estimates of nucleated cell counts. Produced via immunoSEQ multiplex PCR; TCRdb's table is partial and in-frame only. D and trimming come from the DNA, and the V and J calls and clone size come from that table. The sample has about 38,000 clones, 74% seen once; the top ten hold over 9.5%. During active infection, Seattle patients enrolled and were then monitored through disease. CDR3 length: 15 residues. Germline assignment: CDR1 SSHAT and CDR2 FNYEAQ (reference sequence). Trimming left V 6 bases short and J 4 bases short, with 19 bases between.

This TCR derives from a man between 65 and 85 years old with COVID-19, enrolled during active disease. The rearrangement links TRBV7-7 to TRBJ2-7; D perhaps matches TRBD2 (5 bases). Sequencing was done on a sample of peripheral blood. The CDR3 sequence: CASSLGWTEGYEQYF. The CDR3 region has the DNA TGTGCCAGCAGTCTTGGGTGGACTGAAGGTTACGAGCAGTACTTC.